The rows below give T cell receptor beta chains drawn from one sample of a study of cytomegalovirus exposure and HLA in healthy donors. The data were produced by immunoSEQ multiplex PCR, yet TCRdb's version contains in-frame clones alone and is incomplete. The data show roughly 150,000 clones, under 70% seen once. Sample: PBMCs. The receptors come from a woman aged 25 to 39 in good health and CMV-seropositive. Each CDR3 is given with its conserved first and last residue. The D gene is left open where the match is weak. Size values are once, few and many counts, or a class for expanded clones, and some rows have none.

clone_size cdr3_length j_call v_call d_call cdr3_nt cdr3_aa
few 13 TRBJ2-7 TRBV5-4 TRBD1 TGTGCCAGCAGCCTGGACAGGTCCTACGAGCAGTACTTC CASSLDRSYEQYF
. 14 TRBJ1-5 TRBV23-1 . TGCGCCAGCCGACACTGGGGCTGCAATCAGCCCCAGCATTTT CASRHWGCNQPQHF
few 16 TRBJ2-1 TRBV9 TRBD1 TGTGCCAGCAGCGTAGATCAGGGGGCGGCCTACAATGAGCAGTTCTTC CASSVDQGAAYNEQFF
. 15 TRBJ2-1 TRBV5-1 TRBD2 TGCGCCAGCAGCTTGGTCCTAGCGGGAGCCAATGAGCAGTTCTTC CASSLVLAGANEQFF
few 13 TRBJ2-5 TRBV7-6 . TGTGCCAGCAGCGCCCTAACTCCGGAGACCCAGTACTTC CASSALTPETQYF
. 13 TRBJ2-7 TRBV5-4 . TGTGCCAGCAGGCGGAGTGCCTCCTACGAGCAGTACTTC CASRRSASYEQYF
. 13 TRBJ2-7 TRBV10-3 . TGTGCCATCAGTGATGTTGGAGCACCGCCCCAGTACTTC CAISDVGAPPQYF
. 16 TRBJ1-3 TRBV7-9 . TGTGCCAGCAGCTTAGTTATCGGTAACTCTGGAAACACCATATATTTT CASSLVIGNSGNTIYF
. 14 TRBJ1-2 TRBV7-9 . TGTGCCAGCAGCCTACAGGGTCGACTCTATGGCTACACCTTC CASSLQGRLYGYTF
. 12 TRBJ1-2 TRBV29-1 . TGCAGCGTTGAGAAGGACTGGGGAGGCTACACCTTC CSVEKDWGGYTF
once 14 TRBJ2-2 TRBV19 . TGTGCCATCCTTGACAGAGCGAACACCGGGGAGCTGTTTTTT CAILDRANTGELFF
. 15 TRBJ2-7 TRBV9 . TGTGCCAGCAGCGTGGCGGCAGCAAGCTCCTACGAGCAGTACTTC CASSVAAASSYEQYF
. 12 TRBJ1-2 TRBV29-1 TRBD1 TGCAGCGCTACGACAGGGGAAGGAGGCTACACCTTC CSATTGEGGYTF
few 19 TRBJ2-7 TRBV5-8 TRBD2 TGTGCCAGCAGCAGGGTAGGTCGGACTAGCGGGGGCCCCACCTACGAGCAGTACTTC CASSRVGRTSGGPTYEQYF
. 17 TRBJ2-3 TRBV4-1 TRBD2 TGCGCCAGCAGCCCTTATGAGGGACTAGAAAGATTTAGGACGCAGTATTTT CASSPYEGLERFRTQYF
. 17 TRBJ1-6 TRBV27 . TGTGCCAGCAGTTTTATAGGTGGGGGGGGTTATAATTCACCCCTCCACTTT CASSFIGGGGYNSPLHF
few 14 TRBJ1-1 TRBV6-5 . TGTGCCAGCAGTTCCCAAGCCCCCGTAGCTGAAGCTTTCTTT CASSSQAPVAEAFF